These 2 T cell receptor beta chains were sequenced from one sample in a study of CXCR3-negative and CXCR3-positive naive CD8 T cells. cDNA libraries for TRB were generated by 5' RACE incorporating UMI labels. TCRdb reprocessed the 5' RACE reads and keeps a single row for each CDR3 protein, giving no DNA. This sample's table reports roughly 50,000 distinct CDR3 sequences. The sequenced sample consisted of memory CD8+ T cells from blood. The source of these receptors is a human donor in good health. Some clones in this sample may be carry-over from other donors' samples.

The chain recombines TRBV29-1 with TRBJ2-5. Germline assignment: CDR1 SQVTM and CDR2 ANQGSEA. This CDR3 is built from 12 residues. CDR3 protein: CSITQRGETQYF.

The chain is built from TRBV7-9 and TRBJ2-5; TCRdb outputs TRBD1, but without DNA this stays unchecked. The CDR3 is 15 amino acids. Germline values: CDR1 SEHNR, CDR2 FQNEAQ (reference sequence). This CDR3 is CASSSLQGPQETQYF.